These 7 T cell receptor beta chains came from one sample sequenced in a study of T cell clonality in common variable immunodeficiency. Points from the study as a whole: Reportedly, TCR beta sequences from common variable immunodeficiency showed fewer deletions and N-nucleotide insertions.

These TCRs are of unknown antigen specificity. Sequencing was performed with immunoSEQ multiplex PCR; in TCRdb, only in-frame clones are kept and a portion is missing. The profile covers more than 13,000 clones, none occurring a single time. The specimen sequenced was peripheral blood mononuclear cells. The receptors originated from a human donor with common variable immunodeficiency.

This clone was seen more than once but under ten times. The read terminates 3 residues before the CDR3 end, so the remaining end is supplied by the germline J gene. The chain uses TRBV7-6 and TRBJ2-7, with 11 bases aligning to TRBD1. Germline assignment: CDR1 SGHVS and CDR2 FNYEAQ. V dropped 3 bases and J dropped 3; count of bases not matched to a gene: 4. This CDR3 spans 15 amino acids. The covered CDR3 bases are TGTGCCAGCAGCTTCCGGGACAGGGGGTTCTACGAG. Translated: CASSFRDRGFYE. The CDR3 reads in full as CASSFRDRGFYEQYF.

A remark on this clone: Read coverage stops 3 residues before the CDR3 terminus; the germline J gene supplies the remainder. The chain joins TRBV2 to TRBJ2-5, with a tentative D call TRBD1 (5 bases). The V and J ends lost 7 bases and 5 bases respectively, with 8 bases between them. The CDR3 spans 11 residues. CDR1 is SNHLY, CDR2 FYNNEI, per germline. Partial CDR3 DNA: TGTGCCAGCACAGGGTCGGAGACC. It translates to CASTGSET. The full-length CDR3 reads as CASTGSETQYF.

This clone has only a few counts. CDR3 region: CASSPDIEAEAFF. Incomplete CDR3 DNA: TGTGCCAGCTCACCAGACATCGAAGCCGAA. The rearrangement links TRBV18 to TRBJ1-1; D is undetermined. Read data end 3 residues before the CDR3 end; the end is taken from the germline J gene. This CDR3 spans 13 amino acids. Germline V gives CDR1 KGHSH, CDR2 LQKENI.

For this clone: The CDR3 end lies 3 residues beyond the end of the read and is filled in from the germline J gene. This chain links TRBV19 with TRBJ1-5, with D perhaps TRBD1 (6 bases). The germline gives CDR1 LNHDA, CDR2 SQIVND (reference sequence). Trimming took 3 bases from V and 2 from J, leaving 11 bases between them. The CDR3 runs to 15 residues. The CDR3: CASSIPQGRNQPQHF. CDR3 DNA, as far as it was read: TGTGCCAGTAGTATCCCACAGGGCCGCAATCAGCCC.

In this sample, this clone is medium-sized. The read stops 3 residues short of the end of the CDR3; the missing end is completed from the germline J gene. V and J are TRBV20-1 and TRBJ2-1; 9 nucleotides align to TRBD2. Germline V CDR1 and CDR2: DFQATT, SNEGSKA (reference sequence). This CDR3 is built from 15 residues. Unmatched junction bases numbered 9, after V lost 5 bases and J lost 4 bases. Incomplete CDR3 DNA: TGCAGTGCTGGGTCCCTAGCGGGGTTATACAATGAG. This encodes CSAGSLAGLYNE. The full CDR3 is CSAGSLAGLYNEQFF.

This clone was seen a few times. The read ends 3 residues shy of where the CDR3 ends; the end is completed using the germline J gene. The chain uses TRBV18 and TRBJ1-4; maybe TRBD1 (5 bases). Germline loops: CDR1 KGHSH, CDR2 LQKENI. V dropped 1 base and J dropped 0 bases, with 12 bases sitting between them. CDR3 size: 17 residues. The sequenced CDR3 bases are TGTGCCAGCTCACCACAGGGGCACCTTGCAACTAATGAAAAA. Protein sequence: CASSPQGHLATNEK. The CDR3 in its entirety is CASSPQGHLATNEKLFF.

This clone showed up just a few times. The sequence runs out 3 residues before the end of the CDR3; the remainder is reconstructed from the germline J gene. The V and J genes are TRBV30 and TRBJ1-1; TRBD1 agrees at 7 bases. Germline V gene data show CDR1 as GTSNPN and CDR2 as SVGIG (reference sequence). CDR3 length: 15 amino acids. The V and J ends lost 3 bases and 4 bases, in that order; junction bases with no gene match: 11. CDR3 DNA, as far as it was read: TGTGCCTGGAGGGGGCGGGGCAGGGGGTTCACTGAA. Amino acids: CAWRGRGRGFTE. The CDR3 in full is CAWRGRGRGFTEAFF.